The TCR beta chain described here comes from a study of CD8 T cells in ankylosing spondylitis. Study-wide results and caveats: In the blood and synovial fluid of reactive arthritis, some motif variants had been previously reported. Relatively scarce in peripheral blood, disease-linked clones were CD8+. Blood from ankylosing spondylitis patients appeared to carry a characteristic roughly 8-variant TCR beta motif. Significant enrichment of disease-linked clones was reported in matched ankylosing spondylitis synovial fluid.

About this clonotype itself: Its antigen is unknown.

TCRdb re-analysed the 5' RACE reads in MiXCR, keeping a single row per CDR3 protein. This table holds about 400,000 distinct CDR3 sequences, about 20% found once. V was pared by 6 bases and J by 4 bases, with 7 bases between. This CDR3 region has 11 residues. The V gene's germline CDR1 is SEHNR and CDR2 FQNEAQ (reference sequence). Sequenced input: blood, either unsorted or a sorted T cell fraction (not recorded which). This clonotype was obtained from a male donor with ankylosing spondylitis or in good health (not recorded which). V usage is TRBV7-9 and J usage is TRBJ2-7, with D unresolved. CDR3 in amino acids: CASRNQYEQYF. CDR3 in DNA: TGTGCCAGCAGGAATCAGTACGAGCAGTACTTC.